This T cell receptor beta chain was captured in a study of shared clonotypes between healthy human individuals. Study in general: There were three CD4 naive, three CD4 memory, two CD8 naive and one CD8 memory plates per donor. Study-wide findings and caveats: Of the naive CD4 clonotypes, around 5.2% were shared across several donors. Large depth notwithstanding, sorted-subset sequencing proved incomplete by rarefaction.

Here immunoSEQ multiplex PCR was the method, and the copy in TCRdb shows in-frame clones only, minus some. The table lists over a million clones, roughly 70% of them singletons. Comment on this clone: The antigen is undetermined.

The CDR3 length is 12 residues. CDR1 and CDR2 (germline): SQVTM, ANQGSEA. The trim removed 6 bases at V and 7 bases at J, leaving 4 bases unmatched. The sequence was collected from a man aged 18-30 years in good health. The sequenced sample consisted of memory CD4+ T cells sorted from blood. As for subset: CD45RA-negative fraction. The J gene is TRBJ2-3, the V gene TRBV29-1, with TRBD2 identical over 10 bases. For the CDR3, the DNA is TGCAGCGTCGGGACTAGCGTATATACGCAGTATTTT. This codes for CSVGTSVYTQYF.